Here is one T cell receptor beta chain with its context. This specimen belongs to a study of blood T cell repertoires in COVID-19. Overall study context: There were acute and convalescent COVID-19 samples, and they came from the United States, Italy and Spain. Nucleic acid was either cDNA or gDNA, and it came from T cells, B-cell-depleted T cells, or PBMCs.

Original methodology: Scientists estimated how many nucleated cells there were by amplifying reference gene primers. Data came from immunoSEQ multiplex PCR; TCRdb stores just in-frame clones and leaves some out. For V, J and clone size, that table is used; D and trimming come from the DNA. The sample has 250,000 to 300,000 clones, approximately 90% seen once. V trimming: 3 bases; J trimming: 0 bases; junction bases outside the gene matches: 7. CDR1 SGHNT and CDR2 YYREEE come from the germline V gene (reference sequence). This CDR3 contains 17 residues. Material: peripheral blood. V and J are TRBV5-4 and TRBJ2-3, with TRBD2 identical over 10 bases. The receptor's source is a man aged 40-49 years with acute or convalescent COVID-19. DNA for the CDR3: TGTGCCAGCAGCTACTTAGCGGGGGGCCCTAGCACAGATACGCAGTATTTT. This gives the protein CASSYLAGGPSTDTQYF.